What follows are 12 T cell receptor beta chains derived from one specimen sequenced in a study of OX40 agonist ivuxolimab in advanced cancers. TCRdb's table, derived via immunoSEQ multiplex PCR, lists solely in-frame clones and lacks some. Here the sample spans roughly 93,000 clones, 70% to 85% being singletons. This material consisted of CD4+ or CD8+ T cells sorted from blood, taken in a trial of the OX40 agonist ivuxolimab. Receptors originate from an adult with an advanced solid tumor such as melanoma, head and neck, liver or kidney cancer.

The V call is TRBV11-3, the J call TRBJ2-7, with TRBD2 matching 8 bases. V lost 5 bases to trimming and J lost 2 bases; unmatched junction nucleotides: 17. CDR1 and CDR2 (germline): SGHNT, YENEEA. This CDR3 comprises 18 residues. The CDR3 DNA reads TGTGCCAGCAGCCCCCCCCGCAGCGGGAGATATCGCCCCTACGAGCAGTACTTC. Its protein product is CASSPPRSGRYRPYEQYF.

In its sample, this clone was seen a few times. This chain joins TRBV6-1 and TRBJ2-7, with D hard to call. Trimming pared 2 bases from V and 1 base from J, leaving 6 bases between. CDR1 is MNHNS and CDR2 is SASEGT in the germline V gene. There are 13 residues in the CDR3. CDR3 sequence (DNA): TGTGCCAGCAGTGAAAGCCCTTCCTACGAGCAGTACTTC. It specifies CASSESPSYEQYF.

V is TRBV5-5 and J is TRBJ2-7; possible D gene TRBD1, 6 bases. Trimming stripped 1 base from V and 1 base from J, with 9 bases between. Germline V gene data show CDR1 as SGHKS and CDR2 as YYEKEE (reference sequence). This CDR3 comprises 14 residues. The CDR3 reads CASSLIGGSYEQYF. The CDR3, as DNA: TGTGCCAGCAGCTTGATAGGGGGTTCCTACGAGCAGTACTTC.

The rearrangement joins TRBV5-1 to TRBJ2-7, with D uncertain. CDR1 and CDR2 (germline): SGHRS, YFSETQ. V was clipped by 5 bases and J by 7 bases, with 16 bases between them. This CDR3 has 13 amino acids. The CDR3 DNA reads as TGCGCCAGCAGGGAGCCGGCGCTGTGGGAGCAGTACTTC. It specifies CASREPALWEQYF.

This sequence joins TRBV6-1 and TRBJ1-5; D perhaps matches TRBD1 (5 bases). The germline V gene has CDR1 MNHNS and CDR2 SASEGT. The V end was cut by 0 bases, the J end by 6 bases, with 9 bases between. The CDR3 is made up of 14 amino acids. The CDR3, as DNA: TGTGCCAGCAGTGAAGCTGGGGCGTTTCAGCCCCAGCATTTT. It specifies CASSEAGAFQPQHF.

This clone turned up a few times. The CDR3 sequence: CASSQDFENIQYF. Written as DNA, the CDR3 is TGCGCCAGCAGCCAAGATTTCGAAAACATTCAGTACTTC. The V call is TRBV4-1, the J call TRBJ2-4; D is undetermined. The CDR3 is 13 residues long. From germline, CDR1 is MGHRA and CDR2 YSYEKL. Trimming pared 0 bases from V and 5 bases from J, leaving 5 bases between.

The V and J genes are TRBV4-1 and TRBJ2-7; TRBD1 agrees at 7 bases. Unmatched junction bases numbered 7, after V lost 2 bases and J lost 3 bases. The CDR3 extends over 15 amino acids. The V gene's germline CDR1 is MGHRA and CDR2 YSYEKL. CDR3 coding DNA: TGCGCCAGCAGCCAACCACAGGGGCCCGACTACGAGCAGTACTTC. This translates into CASSQPQGPDYEQYF.

The J gene is TRBJ2-1, the V gene TRBV5-8; 9 bases agree with TRBD1. J gave up 8 bases and V 6 bases, and 9 bases lay outside the gene matches. Germline loops: CDR1 SGHTS, CDR2 YDEGEE. This CDR3 has 14 amino acids. CDR3 in DNA: TGTGCCAGCAATACCCCGGGACAGGGCCATGAGCAGTTCTTC. It yields the protein CASNTPGQGHEQFF.

The chain uses TRBV19 and TRBJ1-1; D is unresolved. Germline-derived CDR1 and CDR2 are LNHDA and SQIVND (reference sequence). V lost 2 bases and J 1 base, leaving 5 bases between the germline ends. The CDR3 runs 13 residues. CDR3 sequence (DNA): TGTGCCAGTAGTATACAGGAGAACACTGAAGCTTTCTTT. It specifies CASSIQENTEAFF.

The V and J genes are TRBV27 and TRBJ1-2; possibly TRBD1 for D (5 bases). Germline-derived CDR1 and CDR2 are MNHEY and SMNVEV (reference sequence). The V end lost 6 bases, the J end lost 6 bases, and 23 bases lay between the germline ends. The CDR3 has 16 residues. The CDR3 loop reads CASRLDIRTGRHGYTF. The CDR3 bases are TGTGCCAGCAGACTAGATATCAGGACGGGACGGCATGGCTACACCTTC.

As regards this clone: Other DNA sequences in the same sample also yield this CDR3. The J gene is TRBJ1-4, the V gene TRBV12-2; the DNA was not compared with TRBD1, the D call given in the table. TRBV12-2 corresponds to a pseudogene. The CDR3 runs to 18 residues. CDR3 in amino acids: CASRLGGCRDRADEKLFF. CDR3 sequence (DNA): TGTGCAAGTCGCTTAGGGGGTTGCCGGGACAGGGCTGATGAAAAACTGTTTTTT.

The V and J genes are TRBV5-1 and TRBJ1-1; D might be TRBD1 (5 bases). Trimming shortened V by 0 bases and J by 0 bases, and 12 bases separated the two germline ends. Per germline, CDR1 SGHRS and CDR2 YFSETQ. The CDR3 covers 16 residues. This CDR3 is CASSLEGAPMNTEAFF. CDR3 DNA sequence: TGCGCCAGCAGCTTGGAAGGGGCCCCCATGAACACTGAAGCTTTCTTT.